This T cell receptor (beta chain) was identified in a study of OX40 agonist ivuxolimab in advanced cancers. Background on the whole study: Ivuxolimab was a fully human IgG2 agonistic monoclonal antibody targeting the costimulatory receptor OX40 (CD134). Intravenous ivuxolimab was administered to patients every 2 weeks at six dose levels: 0.01, 0.1, 0.3, 1.5, 3 and 10 mg/kg. Of the approximately 50 patients in dose escalation, around 19 had hepatocellular carcinoma, about 15 had melanoma, 9 had renal cell carcinoma and 9 had head and neck cancer. In the dose-escalation cohort, more than 80% of patients were male, and the mean age was 60 years with a range of roughly 20 to 79. Prior anti-PD-1, anti-PD-L1 or anti-CTLA-4 therapy was permitted, and checkpoint inhibitors had been received by more than 35% of dose-escalation patients. Three dose-escalation patients achieved partial responses, one with hepatocellular carcinoma and two with cutaneous melanoma. The point of sequencing TCRbeta in the periphery was to test whether ivuxolimab changed TCR sequence diversity and drove clonal T-cell expansion. The paper reports the monotherapy dose-escalation portion (N of about 51 patients) of the phase I ivuxolimab trial.

Study-wide conclusions, independent of this receptor: Which antigens the clonally expanded peripheral T cells were specific for was not determined. Low levels of normalized T-cell clonal expansion were also seen in some patients who did not respond. After ivuxolimab, more expanded clones were found on average in CD8+ T cells than in CD4+ T cells. In the 0.1-3.0 mg/kg groups, partial responders had among the lowest normalized peripheral clonal expansion, particularly in CD8+ T cells. At doses of 0.1 to 3.0 mg/kg, clonal expansion of both CD4+ and CD8+ T cells in blood was seen between baseline and week 6.

Between the V and J ends, shortened by 2 bases and 1 base respectively, the junction contains 12 bases. Looking up the germline V gene yields CDR1 SGHDT and CDR2 YYEEEE. From the cysteine through the phenylalanine, the CDR3 covers 15 amino acids. The DNA shown is the 45-base CDR3, in frame from base 1. Patients with a history of autoimmune disease or receiving systemic immunosuppression were excluded from the trial. Peripheral blood for TCR sequencing was drawn from every dose cohort at baseline, at cycle 4 day 1 and at cycle 7 day 1. Samples were obtained from an open-label, multicenter, first-in-human phase I dose-escalation trial of ivuxolimab. The trial enrolled adults with locally advanced or metastatic head and neck squamous cell, hepatocellular, melanoma or renal cell carcinoma. Before TCR sequencing, CD4+ and CD8+ T cells were separately sorted from peripheral blood. For sequencing of the TCRbeta CDR3 region, genomic DNA was extracted from the sorted cells. The immunoSEQ Assay was used to sequence the TCRbeta CDR3 regions. TCRdb's version of the immuneACCESS table is confined to in-frame rearrangements and falls short of the full clone set. An unresolved V gene accounts for under half of the shortfall where checked; the remainder is of unknown origin. The sample includes over 55,000 clones, with over 75% observed a single time. The ten most abundant clones make up 11% of the sample.

Concerning this clone itself: What antigen it recognizes has not been identified. It has no much larger one-base neighbor in the sample; base qualities were not kept.

This sequence originates from an adult with an advanced solid tumor such as melanoma, head and neck, liver or kidney cancer. The rearranged chain carries TRBV5-6 and TRBJ2-5, with the D gene uncertain. The specimen was CD4+ or CD8+ T cells sorted from blood, collected in a trial of the OX40 agonist ivuxolimab. Read as DNA, the sequence is TGTGCCAGCAGCTTTAGGCAAAGCCTCCAAGAGACCCAGTACTTC. Translated, this is CASSFRQSLQETQYF.